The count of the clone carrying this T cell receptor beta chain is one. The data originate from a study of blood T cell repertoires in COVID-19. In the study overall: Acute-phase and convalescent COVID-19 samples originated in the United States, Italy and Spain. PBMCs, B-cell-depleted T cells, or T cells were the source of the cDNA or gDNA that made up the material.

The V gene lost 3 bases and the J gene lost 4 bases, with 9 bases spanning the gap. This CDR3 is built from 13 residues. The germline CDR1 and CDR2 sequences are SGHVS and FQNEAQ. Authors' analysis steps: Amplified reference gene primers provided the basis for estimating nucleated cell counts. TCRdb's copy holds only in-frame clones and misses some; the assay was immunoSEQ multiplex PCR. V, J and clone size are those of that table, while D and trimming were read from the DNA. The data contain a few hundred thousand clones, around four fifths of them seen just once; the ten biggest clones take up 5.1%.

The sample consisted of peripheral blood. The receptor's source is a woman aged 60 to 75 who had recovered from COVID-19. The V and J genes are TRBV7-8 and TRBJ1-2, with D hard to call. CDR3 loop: CASSLRAFYGYTF. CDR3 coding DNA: TGTGCCAGCAGCTTGAGGGCCTTCTATGGCTACACCTTC. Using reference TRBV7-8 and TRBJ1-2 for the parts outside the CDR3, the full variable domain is GAGVSQSPRYKVAKRGQDVALRCDPISGHVSLFWYQQALGQGPEFLTYFQNEAQLDKSGLPSDRFFAERPEGSVSTLKIQRTQQEDSAVYLCASSLRAFYGYTFGSGTRLTVV.